These T cell receptor beta chains were read from a single sample in a study of vaccination and CD4 T cells after COVID-19. No antigens are known for them. In TCRdb, the PCR reads were re-called with MiXCR into one record per CDR3 protein. The table has approximately 17,000 distinct CDR3 sequences, 50% to 60% seen once. Material: CD4+ T cells from blood, cultured in vitro, obtained before SARS-CoV-2 vaccination. These receptors were obtained from a human donor who had recovered from COVID-19. Each CDR3 is given with its conserved first and last residue. D genes are given only for firm matches. Clone size is not always given. Where it is, it says once, few, many or a class for expanded clones.

>TRBJ2-5|NA|TRBV7-8|NA
TGTGCCAGCAGCTTACGAGGGCGAAGGACCCAGTACTTC
CASSLRGRRTQYF
>TRBJ2-2|TRBD2|TRBV5-4|NA
TGTGCCAGCAGCCCGGCAGGTAGCGGGAGTACGGGGACCGGGGAGCTGTTTTTT
CASSPAGSGSTGTGELFF
>TRBJ1-1|NA|TRBV20-1|NA
TGCAGTGCTAGAGTTCCTGGAGTGAACACTGAAGCTTTCTTT
CSARVPGVNTEAFF
>TRBJ2-7|TRBD2|TRBV7-2|few
TGTGCCAGCAGCCACCCCGGGGGGAGTACCGAGCAGTACTTC
CASSHPGGSTEQYF
>TRBJ1-3|TRBD1|TRBV6-1|NA
TGTGCCAGCAGCTCCGGGACAGGATCGAACACCATATATTTT
CASSSGTGSNTIYF
>TRBJ2-7|NA|TRBV30|NA
TGTGCCTGGAAGCGGCAGGTCGAGGGCGAGCAGTACTTC
CAWKRQVEGEQYF
>TRBJ2-2|NA|TRBV20-1|NA
TGCAGTGCGCAGGGGTTGGGCGGGGAGCTGTTTTTT
CSAQGLGGELFF
>TRBJ2-5|NA|TRBV6-5|NA
TGTGCCAGCAGTTACGGAGTTGAGGAGACCCAGTACTTC
CASSYGVEETQYF
>TRBJ2-1|NA|TRBV20-1|once
TGCAGTGCCGGGCGGGAGCAGTTCTTC
CSAGREQFF
>TRBJ1-1|NA|TRBV7-3|NA
TGTGCCAGCGGGCGGGATGCGAACACTGAAGCTTTCTTT
CASGRDANTEAFF
>TRBJ2-5|TRBD2|TRBV20-1|NA
TGCAGTGCCCCGAATAGCGGGAATGGTGAGACCCAGTACTTC
CSAPNSGNGETQYF
>TRBJ1-2|NA|TRBV29-1|NA
TGCAGCGTTGCAGGCAGGTTAACGTGGAATGGCTACACCTTC
CSVAGRLTWNGYTF
>TRBJ1-1|NA|TRBV9|NA
TGTGCCAGCAGCGTAGGACCGCTGAACACTGAAGCTTTCTTT
CASSVGPLNTEAFF
>TRBJ2-3|NA|TRBV28|NA
TGTGCCAGCAGTTTGTCCAGCTCGGATACGCAGTATTTT
CASSLSSSDTQYF
>TRBJ2-2|NA|TRBV7-2|NA
TGTGCCAGCAGCCCGCCCGGGGAGCTGTTTTTT
CASSPPGELFF
>TRBJ2-7|NA|TRBV6-1|NA
TGTGCCAGCAGGAACCCGGACCGAGGTCGGCAGTACTTC
CASRNPDRGRQYF
>TRBJ2-3|TRBD2|TRBV20-1|NA
TGCAGTGCTAGCCGTGGGAGGGTTAGGTCAGATACGCAGTATTTT
CSASRGRVRSDTQYF
>TRBJ2-3|NA|TRBV29-1|NA
TGCAGCGTTGCGCCGGTCACAGATACGCAGTATTTT
CSVAPVTDTQYF
>TRBJ2-7|NA|TRBV6-1|NA
TGTGCCAGCAGTGAAAATCCACCACCCTACGAGCAGTACTTC
CASSENPPPYEQYF
>TRBJ2-2|TRBD2|TRBV7-9|few
TGTGCCAGCAGCTCTCCTCTTAGGAACGGGAGGAGTACCGGGGAGCTGTTTTTT
CASSSPLRNGRSTGELFF
>TRBJ2-5|NA|TRBV28|NA
TGTGCCAGCGGCAAGAGGGGAGAGGGCACCCGGACCCAGTACTTC
CASGKRGEGTRTQYF
>TRBJ2-2|NA|TRBV20-1|NA
TGCAGTGCTAGGGAACACACCGGGGAGCTGTTTTTT
CSAREHTGELFF